This T cell receptor beta chain came from a study of T cells in Graves' hyperthyroidism and ophthalmopathy. The study's findings and limits: Also found in blood were most expanded thyroid clonotypes above 0.001.

Germline CDR1 reads MNHEY; CDR2 reads SMNVEV (reference sequence). J gave up 0 bases and V 6 bases, and 5 bases lay outside the gene matches. The CDR3 consists of 15 residues. Amplification yielded TCR beta CDR3 regions, with RNA transcripts as the source. TCR CDR3 regions were first amplified by RT-PCR with HTBI primers. TCRdb used MiXCR to reprocess the multiplex PCR reads, holding one entry per CDR3 protein. The sample consists of about 360,000 distinct CDR3 sequences, roughly an eighth of them appearing once. This clonotype was recorded many times. Its target is not known. Sequencing input: blood. The V gene is TRBV27, the J gene TRBJ1-5; TRBD1 aligns across 7 bases. The clonotype comes from a woman between 18 and 29 years old with Graves' hyperthyroidism. The CDR3 nucleotides read TGTGCCAGCAGCCCGACAGGGAATAGCAATCAGCCCCAGCATTTT. Encoded protein: CASSPTGNSNQPQHF.